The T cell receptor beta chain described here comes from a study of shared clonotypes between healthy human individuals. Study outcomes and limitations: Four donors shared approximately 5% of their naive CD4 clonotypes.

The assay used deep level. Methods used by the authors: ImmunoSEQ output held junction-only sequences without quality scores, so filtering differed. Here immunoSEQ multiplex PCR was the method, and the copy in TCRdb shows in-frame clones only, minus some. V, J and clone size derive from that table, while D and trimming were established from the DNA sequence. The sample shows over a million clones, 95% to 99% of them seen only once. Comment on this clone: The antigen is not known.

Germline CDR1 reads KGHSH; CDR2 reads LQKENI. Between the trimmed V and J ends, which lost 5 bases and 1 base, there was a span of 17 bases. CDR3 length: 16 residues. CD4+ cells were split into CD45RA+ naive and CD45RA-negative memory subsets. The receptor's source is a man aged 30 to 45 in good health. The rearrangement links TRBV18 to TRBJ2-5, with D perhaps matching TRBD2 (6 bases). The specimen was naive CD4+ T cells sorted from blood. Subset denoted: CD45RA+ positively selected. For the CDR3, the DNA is TGTGCCAGCTCAGCCTTGCGGGGCGGCAGCCAAGAGACCCAGTACTTC. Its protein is CASSALRGGSQETQYF. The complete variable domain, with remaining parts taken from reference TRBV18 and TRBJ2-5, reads NAGVMQNPRHLVRRRGQEARLRCSPMKGHSHVYWYRQLPEEGLKFMVYLQKENIIDESGMPKERFSAEFPKEGPSILRIQQVVRGDSAAYFCASSALRGGSQETQYFGPGTRLLVL.